This passage covers 8 T cell receptor beta chains from one sample sequenced in a study of metastatic and nonmetastatic thyroid tumors. Nobody among the patients had been given any treatment before thyroid surgery. TCRdb re-clonotyped the PCR reads via MiXCR. The table lists 34,000 or so clones, about 18% of them singletons. The sequenced sample was blood. The receptor set was obtained from a female donor with papillary thyroid cancer or a benign thyroid nodule (not recorded which). Some clones in this sample may be carry-over from other donors' samples.

By sample fraction, this clone is medium-sized (0.01 to 0.1%). CDR3 region: CASRKQGVNNSPLHF. CDR3 sequence (DNA): TGTGCCAGCAGAAAACAGGGGGTCAATAATTCACCCCTCCACTTT. The gene calls are TRBV6-1 and TRBJ1-6; TRBD1 matches 8 bases. The CDR3 length is 15 residues. CDR1 is MNHNS, CDR2 SASEGT, per germline. Germline trimming cut 6 bases from V and 5 bases from J; bases unmatched to any gene: 6.

At least ten counts were recorded for this clone. The genes are TRBV7-6 and TRBJ2-2, with D maybe TRBD1 (6 bases). This CDR3 is 15 amino acids long. Trimming removed 3 bases from V and 3 bases from J, with 11 bases in between. Per the germline V gene, CDR1 is SGHVS and CDR2 is FNYEAQ. The CDR3 is CASSLRTEHTGELFF. The DNA of the CDR3 is TGTGCCAGCAGCTTGAGGACAGAACACACCGGGGAGCTGTTTTTT.

This clone has only a few counts. This chain links TRBV6-1 with TRBJ2-7; 14 nucleotides line up with TRBD2. The CDR3 covers 16 residues. Trimming took 2 bases from V and 3 from J; bases not matched to a gene: 3. Germline values: CDR1 MNHNS, CDR2 SASEGT. CDR3 in amino acids: CASSEQGLAGGYEQYF. The DNA of the CDR3 is TGTGCCAGCAGTGAACAAGGACTAGCGGGAGGCTACGAGCAGTACTTC.

This clone is categorized as medium-sized. This rearrangement joins TRBV3-1 to TRBJ2-6; no definite D call. Germline CDR1 and CDR2: LGHDT and YNNKEL (reference sequence). The length of the CDR3 is 13 residues. Trimming pared 2 bases from V and 9 bases from J, leaving 8 bases between. CDR3 DNA sequence: TGTGCCAGCAGCCAACGGTCGGTCAACGTCCTGACTTTC. Protein sequence: CASSQRSVNVLTF. Full variable domain (missing parts from reference TRBV3-1 and TRBJ2-6): DTAVSQTPKYLVTQMGNDKSIKCEQNLGHDTMYWYKQDSKKFLKIMFSYNNKELIINETVPNRFSPKSPDKAHLNLHINSLELGDSAVYFCASSQRSVNVLTFGAGSRLTVL.

This clone rates as medium-sized. The chain couples TRBV4-1 to TRBJ1-4; D is possibly TRBD1 (6 bases). Germline V gene lookup returns CDR1 MGHRA and CDR2 YSYEKL. This CDR3 spans 16 amino acids. Trimming pared 0 bases from V and 11 bases from J, leaving 19 bases between. CDR3 amino acids: CASSQEAGALIEKLFF. The CDR3 DNA reads as TGCGCCAGCAGCCAAGAAGCAGGGGCCCTAATTGAGAAACTGTTTTTT.

Regarding this clone: As the CDR3 is not closed by the conserved phenylalanine or tryptophan, this likely results from a read error. The DNA is left out, because the CDR3 cannot be placed on it with certainty; the CDR3 is given as TCRdb lists it. V usage is TRBV7-3 and J usage is TRBJ2-6; the D call of TRBD1 is as the table states it, not checked on the DNA. From its first to its last residue, the CDR3 has 8 amino acids. CDR1 and CDR2 from the germline V gene are SGHTA and FQGTGA. This CDR3 reads CASSPPGQ.

This clone is labeled medium-sized. The chain recombines TRBV4-1 with TRBJ1-1; no definite D call. The germline gives CDR1 MGHRA, CDR2 YSYEKL. V dropped 1 base and J dropped 5 bases, with 11 bases sitting between them. This CDR3 contains 14 residues. The CDR3 reads CASSQGWGRTEAFF. The DNA for the CDR3 is TGCGCCAGCAGCCAAGGATGGGGTAGGACTGAAGCTTTCTTT.

V is TRBV7-8 and J is TRBJ1-5; 12 bases map to TRBD1. Germline V CDR1 and CDR2: SGHVS, FQNEAQ. This CDR3 is 15 amino acids long. The trim removed 4 bases at V and 6 bases at J, leaving 4 bases unmatched. This chain's CDR3 is CASSSRDRGLQPQHF. In DNA form, the CDR3 reads TGTGCCAGCAGCTCCCGGGACAGGGGGCTTCAGCCCCAGCATTTT.